This T cell receptor beta chain was documented in a study of CD8+ T cells in alopecia areata. Across the whole study: Oral tofacitinib, 5 to 10 mg twice daily, was given in an open-label trial.

As the sequencing template, cDNA was produced by extracting RNA and reverse transcribing it. Profiled with immunoSEQ multiplex PCR; TCRdb holds only in-frame clones, not every one. The sample carries 95,000 to 100,000 clones, roughly two thirds recorded once. The CDR3 sequence is 14 residues long. Germline CDR1 and CDR2: MGHRA and YSYEKL. The V end was cut by 1 base, the J end by 6 bases, with 9 bases between. Regarding the study as a whole: Lesional scalp, especially alopecia totalis/universalis, showed higher clonality than normal scalp.

Details on this clone: What it binds is unknown.

Treatment in this sample: oral pan-JAK inhibitor, 5-10 mg twice daily. The receptor was isolated from a human donor with alopecia areata. The material sequenced was CD8+ T cells sorted from blood, taken at week 4, from a patient treated with tofacitinib. The V and J genes are TRBV4-1 and TRBJ2-2; D unclear. This CDR3 reads CASSQGGSPGELFF. The CDR3 nucleotides are TGCGCCAGCAGCCAAGGAGGATCCCCCGGGGAGCTGTTTTTT.